This T cell receptor beta chain was captured by sequencing in a study of CD4 T cells in relation to SARS-CoV-2 and coronaviruses. Overall study context: Patient ages ranged from roughly 20 to 80, median 38.

Data came from immunoSEQ multiplex PCR; TCRdb stores just in-frame clones and leaves some out. The sample comprises 35,000 to 40,000 clones, approximately 85% of which are singletons, and 3.1% rests with the top ten. On this clone: What it binds is unknown.

This CDR3 is 15 amino acids long. Germline V gene sequence: CDR1 MDHEN, CDR2 SYDVKM. V lost 3 bases and J 4 bases, leaving 14 bases between the germline ends. Study observations and caveats: Crossreactive clones expanded significantly less to SARS-CoV-2 than monoreactive clones. Samples before the pandemic and after infection were not matched within any donor.

The TCR comes from an adult with COVID-19. V is TRBV28 and J is TRBJ2-3; no reliable D call. The sequenced sample consisted of memory CD4+ T cells from PBMCs. For the CDR3, the DNA is TGTGCCAGCAGTTTGGGCCTAGTATTAGCAGATACGCAGTATTTT. This codes for CASSLGLVLADTQYF. Combining the CDR3 with reference TRBV28 and TRBJ2-3 gives the whole variable domain DVKVTQSSRYLVKRTGEKVFLECVQDMDHENMFWYRQDPGLGLRLIYFSYDVKMKEKGDIPEGYSVSREKKERFSLILESASTNQTSMYLCASSLGLVLADTQYFGPGTRLTVL.